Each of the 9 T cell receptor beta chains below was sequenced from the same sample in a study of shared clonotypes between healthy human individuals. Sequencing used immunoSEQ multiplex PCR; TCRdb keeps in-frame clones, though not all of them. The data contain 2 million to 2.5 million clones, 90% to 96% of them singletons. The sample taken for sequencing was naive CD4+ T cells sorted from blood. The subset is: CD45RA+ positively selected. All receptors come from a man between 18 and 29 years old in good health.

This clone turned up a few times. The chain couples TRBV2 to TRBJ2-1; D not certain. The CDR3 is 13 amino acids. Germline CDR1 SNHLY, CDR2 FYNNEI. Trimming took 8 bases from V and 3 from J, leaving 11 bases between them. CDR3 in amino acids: CASGERFYNEQFF. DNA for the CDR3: TGTGCCAGCGGGGAACGGTTCTACAATGAGCAGTTCTTC.

The CDR3 nucleotides are TGTGCCAGCAGCTACCGAGACGGACGCACAGATACGCAGTATTTT. The encoded protein is CASSYRDGRTDTQYF. The chain recombines TRBV11-2 with TRBJ2-3; D uncertain. Germline CDR1 and CDR2: SGHAT and FQNNGV. Deletions cut 4 bases from V and 1 base from J, with 12 bases between. This CDR3 contains 15 residues.

The CDR3 is CASSVAARGSGRNEQFF. The CDR3 coding sequence is TGTGCCAGCAGCGTAGCTGCCCGGGGGTCCGGAAGGAATGAGCAGTTCTTC. This chain uses TRBV9 with TRBJ2-1; perhaps TRBD2 as D (6 bases). The CDR3 runs 17 residues. Trimming stripped 0 bases from V and 7 bases from J, with 20 bases between. Germline-derived CDR1 and CDR2 are SGDLS and YYNGEE.

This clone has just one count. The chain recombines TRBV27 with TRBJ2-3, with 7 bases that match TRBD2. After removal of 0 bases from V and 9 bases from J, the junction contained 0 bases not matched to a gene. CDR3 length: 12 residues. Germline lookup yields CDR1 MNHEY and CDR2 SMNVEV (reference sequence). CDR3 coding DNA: TGTGCCAGCAGTTTATCGGGGGGGACGCAGTATTTT. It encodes CASSLSGGTQYF.

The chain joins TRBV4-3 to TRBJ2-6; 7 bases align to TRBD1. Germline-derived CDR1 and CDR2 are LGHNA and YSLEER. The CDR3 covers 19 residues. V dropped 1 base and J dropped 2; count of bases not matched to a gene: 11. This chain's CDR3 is CASSQVATGYPTGANVLTF. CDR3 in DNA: TGCGCCAGCAGCCAAGTAGCGACAGGGTATCCGACTGGGGCCAACGTCCTGACTTTC.

The CDR3 DNA sequence: TGTGCCAGCGGGACCGCCGGCGCAGATACGCAGTATTTT. Its translation is CASGTAGADTQYF. J is TRBJ2-3 and V is TRBV25-1; D assignment may be TRBD1 or TRBD2 (5 bases each). The CDR3 consists of 13 residues. The germline V and J ends were trimmed by 8 bases and 4 bases, with 13 bases remaining between them. Germline CDR1 reads MGHDK; CDR2 reads SYGVNS.

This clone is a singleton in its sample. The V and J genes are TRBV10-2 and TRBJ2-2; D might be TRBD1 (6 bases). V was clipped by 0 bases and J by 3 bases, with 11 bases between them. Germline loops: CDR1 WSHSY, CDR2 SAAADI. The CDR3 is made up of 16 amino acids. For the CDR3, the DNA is TGCGCCAGCAGTGAGTCGAAGACAGGCGACACCGGGGAGCTGTTTTTT. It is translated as CASSESKTGDTGELFF.

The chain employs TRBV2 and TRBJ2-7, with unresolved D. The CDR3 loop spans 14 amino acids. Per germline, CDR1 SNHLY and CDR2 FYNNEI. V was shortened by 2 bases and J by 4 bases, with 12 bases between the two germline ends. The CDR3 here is CASSELGLSYEQYF. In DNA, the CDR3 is TGTGCCAGCAGTGAATTAGGTTTGTCGTACGAGCAGTACTTC.

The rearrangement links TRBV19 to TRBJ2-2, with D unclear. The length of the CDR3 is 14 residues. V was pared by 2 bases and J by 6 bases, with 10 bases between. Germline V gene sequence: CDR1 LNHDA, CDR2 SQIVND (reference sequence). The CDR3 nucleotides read TGTGCCAGTAGTATAATTGAGGCCTCCGGGGAGCTGTTTTTT. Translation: CASSIIEASGELFF.